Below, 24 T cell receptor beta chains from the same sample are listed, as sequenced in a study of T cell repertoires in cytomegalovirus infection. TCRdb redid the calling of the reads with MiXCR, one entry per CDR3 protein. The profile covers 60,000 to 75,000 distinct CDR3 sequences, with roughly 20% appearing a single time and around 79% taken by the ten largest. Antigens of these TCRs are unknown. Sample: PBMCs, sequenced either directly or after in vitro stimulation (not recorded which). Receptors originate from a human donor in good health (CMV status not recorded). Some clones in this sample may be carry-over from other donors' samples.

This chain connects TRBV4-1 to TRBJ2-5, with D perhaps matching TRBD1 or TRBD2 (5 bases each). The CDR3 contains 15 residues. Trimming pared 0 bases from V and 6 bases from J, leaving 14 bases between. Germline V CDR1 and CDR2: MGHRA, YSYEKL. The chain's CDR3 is CASSQDVGASKTQYF. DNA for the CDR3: TGCGCCAGCAGCCAAGACGTCGGGGCGTCGAAGACCCAGTACTTC.

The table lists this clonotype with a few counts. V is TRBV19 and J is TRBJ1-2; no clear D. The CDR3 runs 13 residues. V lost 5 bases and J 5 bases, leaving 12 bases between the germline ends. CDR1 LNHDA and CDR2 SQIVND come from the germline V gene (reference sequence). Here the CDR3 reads CASSPRSGYGYTF. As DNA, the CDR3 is TGTGCCAGTAGTCCTCGCAGTGGGTATGGCTACACCTTC.

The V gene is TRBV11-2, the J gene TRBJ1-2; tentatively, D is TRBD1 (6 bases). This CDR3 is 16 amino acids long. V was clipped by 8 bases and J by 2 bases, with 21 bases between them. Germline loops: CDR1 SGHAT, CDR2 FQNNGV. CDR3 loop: CASGTTSGAPNYGYTF. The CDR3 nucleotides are TGTGCCAGCGGTACGACGTCGGGGGCGCCCAACTATGGCTACACCTTC.

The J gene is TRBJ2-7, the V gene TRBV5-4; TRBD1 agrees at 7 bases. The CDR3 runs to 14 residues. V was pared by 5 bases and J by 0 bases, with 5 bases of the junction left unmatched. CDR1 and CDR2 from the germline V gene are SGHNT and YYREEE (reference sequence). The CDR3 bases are TGTGCCAGCAGAAGGGACAGCGACTCCTACGAGCAGTACGTC. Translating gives CASRRDSDSYEQYV.

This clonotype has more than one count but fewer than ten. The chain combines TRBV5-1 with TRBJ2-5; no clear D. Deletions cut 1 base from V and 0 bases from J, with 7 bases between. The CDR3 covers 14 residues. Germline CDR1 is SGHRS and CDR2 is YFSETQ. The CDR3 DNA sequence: TGCGCCAGCAGCTTGCCGCCCAACCAAGAGACCCAGTACTTC. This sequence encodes CASSLPPNQETQYF.

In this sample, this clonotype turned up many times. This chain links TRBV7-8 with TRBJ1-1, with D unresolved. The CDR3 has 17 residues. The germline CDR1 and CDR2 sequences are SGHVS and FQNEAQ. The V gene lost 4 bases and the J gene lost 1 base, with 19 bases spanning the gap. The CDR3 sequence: CASSSRPDYQTNTEAFF. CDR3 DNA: TGTGCCAGCAGCTCCCGTCCTGATTATCAGACGAACACTGAAGCTTTCTTT.

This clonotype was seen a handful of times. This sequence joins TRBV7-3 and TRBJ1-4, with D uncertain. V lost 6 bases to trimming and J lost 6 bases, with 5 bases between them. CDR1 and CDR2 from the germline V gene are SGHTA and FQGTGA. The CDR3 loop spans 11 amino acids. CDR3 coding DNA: TGTGCCAGCAGGAGAGATGAAAAACTGTTTTTT. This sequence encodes CASRRDEKLFF. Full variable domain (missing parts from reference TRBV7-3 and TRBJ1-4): GAGVSQTPSNKVTEKGKYVELRCDPISGHTALYWYRQSLGQGPEFLIYFQGTGAADDSGLPNDRFFAVRPEGSVSTLKIQRTERGDSAVYLCASRRDEKLFFGSGTQLSVL.

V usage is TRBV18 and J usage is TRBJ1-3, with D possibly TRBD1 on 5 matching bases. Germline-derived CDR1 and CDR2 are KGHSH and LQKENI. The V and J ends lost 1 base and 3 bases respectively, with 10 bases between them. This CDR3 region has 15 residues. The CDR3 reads CASSPRGSNGNTIYF. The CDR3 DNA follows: TGTGCCAGCTCACCACGGGGGTCCAATGGAAACACCATATATTTT.

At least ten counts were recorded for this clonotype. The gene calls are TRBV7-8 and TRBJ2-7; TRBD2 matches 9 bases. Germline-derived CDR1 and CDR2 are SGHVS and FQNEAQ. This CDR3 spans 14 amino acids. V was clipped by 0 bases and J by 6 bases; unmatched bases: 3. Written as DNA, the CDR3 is TGTGCCAGCAGCTTAGCGGGACTAGCATTCGAGCAGTACTTC. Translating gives CASSLAGLAFEQYF.

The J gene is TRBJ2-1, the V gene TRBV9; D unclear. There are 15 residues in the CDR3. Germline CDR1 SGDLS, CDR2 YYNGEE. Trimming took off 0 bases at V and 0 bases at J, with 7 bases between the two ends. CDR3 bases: TGTGCCAGCAGCGTAGACTCGTACTCCTACAATGAGCAGTTCTTC. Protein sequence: CASSVDSYSYNEQFF.

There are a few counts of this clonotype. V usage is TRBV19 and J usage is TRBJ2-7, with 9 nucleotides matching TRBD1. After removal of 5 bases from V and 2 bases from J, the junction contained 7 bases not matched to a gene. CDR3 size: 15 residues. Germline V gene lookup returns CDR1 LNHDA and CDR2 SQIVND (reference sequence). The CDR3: CASSLQGASTYEQYF. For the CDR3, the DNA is TGTGCCAGTAGTTTACAGGGGGCCTCAACCTACGAGCAGTACTTC.

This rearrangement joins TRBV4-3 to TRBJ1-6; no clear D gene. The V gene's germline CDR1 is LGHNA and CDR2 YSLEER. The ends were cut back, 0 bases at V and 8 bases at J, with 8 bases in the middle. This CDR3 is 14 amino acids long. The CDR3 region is CASSQDQSDSPLHF. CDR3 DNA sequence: TGCGCCAGCAGCCAAGATCAATCGGATTCACCCCTCCACTTT.

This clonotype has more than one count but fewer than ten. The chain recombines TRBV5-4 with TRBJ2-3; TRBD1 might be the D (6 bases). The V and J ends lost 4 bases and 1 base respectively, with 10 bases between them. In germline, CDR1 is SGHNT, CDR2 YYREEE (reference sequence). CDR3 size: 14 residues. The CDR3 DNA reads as TGTGCCAGCAGCGATAGGACAGGCACAGATACGCAGTATTTT. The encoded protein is CASSDRTGTDTQYF. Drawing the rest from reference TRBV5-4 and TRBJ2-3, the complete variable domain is ETGVTQSPTHLIKTRGQQVTLRCSSQSGHNTVSWYQQALGQGPQFIFQYYREEENGRGNFPPRFSGLQFPNYSSELNVNALELDDSALYLCASSDRTGTDTQYFGPGTRLTVL.

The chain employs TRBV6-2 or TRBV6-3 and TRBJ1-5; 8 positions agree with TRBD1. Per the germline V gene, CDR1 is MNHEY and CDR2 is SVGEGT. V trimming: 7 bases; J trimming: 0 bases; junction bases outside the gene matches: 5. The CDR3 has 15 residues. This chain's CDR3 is CASITGGNSNQPQHF. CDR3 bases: TGTGCCAGCATCACAGGGGGTAATAGCAATCAGCCCCAGCATTTT.

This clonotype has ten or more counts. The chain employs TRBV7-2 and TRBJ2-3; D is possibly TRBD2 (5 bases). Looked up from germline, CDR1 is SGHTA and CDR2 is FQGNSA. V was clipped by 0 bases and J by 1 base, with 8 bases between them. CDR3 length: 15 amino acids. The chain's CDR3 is CASSLASARTDTQYF. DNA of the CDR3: TGTGCCAGCAGCTTAGCTAGCGCTCGCACAGATACGCAGTATTTT.

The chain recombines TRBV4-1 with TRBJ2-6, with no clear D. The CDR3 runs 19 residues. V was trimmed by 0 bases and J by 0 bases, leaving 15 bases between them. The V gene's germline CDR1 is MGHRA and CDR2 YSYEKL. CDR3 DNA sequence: TGCGCCAGCAGCCAAGATTCAGAGGTGTCATACTCTGGGGCCAACGTCCTGACTTTC. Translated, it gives CASSQDSEVSYSGANVLTF.

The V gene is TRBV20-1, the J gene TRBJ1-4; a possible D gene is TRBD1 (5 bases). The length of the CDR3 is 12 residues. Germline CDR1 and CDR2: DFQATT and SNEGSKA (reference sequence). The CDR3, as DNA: TGCAGCGCGGGGGGAACTAATGAAAAACTGTTTTTT. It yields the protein CSAGGTNEKLFF.

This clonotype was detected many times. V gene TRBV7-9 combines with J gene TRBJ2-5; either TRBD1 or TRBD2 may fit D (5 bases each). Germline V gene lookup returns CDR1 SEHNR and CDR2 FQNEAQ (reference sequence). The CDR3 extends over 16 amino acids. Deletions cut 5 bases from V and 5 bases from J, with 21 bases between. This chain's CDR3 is CASSPGLFREMETQYF. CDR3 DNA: TGTGCCAGCAGCCCCGGTCTGTTCAGGGAGATGGAGACCCAGTACTTC. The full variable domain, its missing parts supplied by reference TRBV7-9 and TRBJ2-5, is DTGVSQNPRHKITKRGQNVTFRCDPISEHNRLYWYRQTLGQGPEFLTYFQNEAQLEKSRLLSDRFSAERPKGSFSTLEIQRTEQGDSAMYLCASSPGLFREMETQYFGPGTRLLVL.

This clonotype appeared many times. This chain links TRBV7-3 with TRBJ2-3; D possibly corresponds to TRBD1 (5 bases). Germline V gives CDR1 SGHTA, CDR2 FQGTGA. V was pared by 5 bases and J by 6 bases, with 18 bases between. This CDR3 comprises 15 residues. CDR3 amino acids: CASSADPRVTDTQYF. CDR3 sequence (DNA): TGTGCCAGCAGCGCGGACCCCAGGGTAACGGATACGCAGTATTTT.

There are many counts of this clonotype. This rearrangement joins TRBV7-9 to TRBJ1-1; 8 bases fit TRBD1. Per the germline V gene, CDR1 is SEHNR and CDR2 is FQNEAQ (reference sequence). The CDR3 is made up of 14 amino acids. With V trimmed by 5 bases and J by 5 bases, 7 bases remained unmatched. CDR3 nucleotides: TGTGCCAGCAGCCGGGGACAGGTTATTACTGAAGCTTTCTTT. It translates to CASSRGQVITEAFF.

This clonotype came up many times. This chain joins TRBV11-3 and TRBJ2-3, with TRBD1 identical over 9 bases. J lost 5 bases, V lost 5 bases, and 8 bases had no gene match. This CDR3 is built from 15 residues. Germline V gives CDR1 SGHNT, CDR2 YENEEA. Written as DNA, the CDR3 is TGTGCCAGCAGCATCCCGGACAGGGGAAGAGATACGCAGTATTTT. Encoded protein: CASSIPDRGRDTQYF.

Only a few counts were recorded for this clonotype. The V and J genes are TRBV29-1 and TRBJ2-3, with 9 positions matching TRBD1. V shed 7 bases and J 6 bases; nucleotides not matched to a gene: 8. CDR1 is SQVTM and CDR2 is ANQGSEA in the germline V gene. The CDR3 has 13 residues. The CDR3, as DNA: TGCAGCGGCCGACAGGGGGGCGTTGATACGCAGTATTTT. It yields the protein CSGRQGGVDTQYF.

The CDR3 DNA sequence: TGTGCCAGTAGTACCGGGCCCCCAAGGGGGTATGGCTACACCTTC. The encoded protein is CASSTGPPRGYGYTF. This rearrangement joins TRBV19 to TRBJ1-2, with a weak D call TRBD1 (6 bases). There are 15 residues in the CDR3. Germline V gives CDR1 LNHDA, CDR2 SQIVND (reference sequence). The ends were cut back, 4 bases at V and 5 bases at J, with 17 bases in the middle.

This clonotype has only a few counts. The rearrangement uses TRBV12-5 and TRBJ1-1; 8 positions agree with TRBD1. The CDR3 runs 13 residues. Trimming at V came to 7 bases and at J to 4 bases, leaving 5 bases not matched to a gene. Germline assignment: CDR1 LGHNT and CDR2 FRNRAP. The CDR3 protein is CASAITGGTEAFF. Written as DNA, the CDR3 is TGTGCTAGTGCCATTACAGGGGGCACTGAAGCTTTCTTT.